A single sample is the source of the 23 T cell receptor beta chains below, sequenced in a study of T cell changes during pregnancy in multiple sclerosis. Libraries were prepared by immunoSEQ multiplex PCR; TCRdb keeps only in-frame clonotypes and omits some of them. Altogether more than 25,000 clones are present, about nine tenths being singletons, with the ten largest covering roughly 9%. The sequences come from CD8+ T cells from peripheral blood mononuclear cells, collected in the first trimester of pregnancy. Receptors originate from a female donor with multiple sclerosis, enrolled in a pregnancy study.

V usage is TRBV15 and J usage is TRBJ2-2, with 8 bases lining up with TRBD2. The CDR3 loop spans 17 amino acids. Trimming removed 0 bases from V and 5 bases from J; junction bases left unmatched: 8. The germline CDR1 and CDR2 sequences are LNHNV and YYDKDF (reference sequence). In DNA, the CDR3 is TGTGCCACCAGCAGAGATTTACCAGCGGGGGAGACCGGGGAGCTGTTTTTT. This encodes CATSRDLPAGETGELFF.

The chain carries TRBV5-6 and TRBJ2-5; maybe TRBD2 (5 bases). Trimming cost V 0 bases and J 7 bases, with 13 bases left between them. The CDR3 loop spans 14 amino acids. Germline V lookup: CDR1 SGHDT, CDR2 YYEEEE. CDR3 amino acids: CASSLGASTRTQYF. The CDR3 DNA reads as TGTGCCAGCAGCTTGGGGGCTAGCACAAGGACCCAGTACTTC. Together with reference TRBV5-6 and TRBJ2-5, the CDR3 gives the full variable domain: DAGVTQSPTHLIKTRGQQVTLRCSPKSGHDTVSWYQQALGQGPQFIFQYYEEEERQRGNFPDRFSGHQFPNYSSELNVNALLLGDSALYLCASSLGASTRTQYFGPGTRLLVL.

This chain joins TRBV10-3 and TRBJ1-5; TRBD1 aligns across 8 bases. CDR1 ENHRY and CDR2 SYGVKD come from the germline V gene. Unmatched junction bases numbered 11, after V lost 2 bases and J lost 11 bases. The CDR3 consists of 15 residues. The CDR3 region is CAISEGTGLEGAQHF. The CDR3, as DNA: TGTGCCATCAGTGAGGGGACAGGTTTGGAAGGGGCCCAGCATTTT.

The chain carries TRBV4-3 and TRBJ1-5; 9 nucleotides line up with TRBD1. The CDR3 runs to 15 residues. From germline, CDR1 is LGHNA and CDR2 YSLEER. Trimming cost V 1 base and J 4 bases; bases outside gene matches: 2. The CDR3 loop reads CASSQGTGVNQPQHF. The DNA of the CDR3 is TGCGCCAGCAGCCAAGGGACAGGGGTTAATCAGCCCCAGCATTTT.

Details on this clone: Other DNA sequences in the same sample also yield this CDR3. The gene calls are TRBV10-3 and TRBJ2-5; 15 nucleotides agree with TRBD2. CDR1 and CDR2 from the germline V gene are ENHRY and SYGVKD. With V trimmed by 8 bases and J by 2 bases, 0 bases remained unmatched. The CDR3 has 14 residues. CDR3 residues: CAIGTSGGQETQYF. The CDR3, as DNA: TGTGCCATCGGGACTAGCGGGGGGCAAGAGACCCAGTACTTC.

The chain couples TRBV19 to TRBJ2-2, with 7 bases matching TRBD2. The CDR3 has 14 amino acids. V dropped 6 bases and J dropped 7; count of bases not matched to a gene: 8. From germline, CDR1 is LNHDA and CDR2 SQIVND (reference sequence). The CDR3 is CASRDRLASGELFF. In DNA, the CDR3 is TGTGCCAGTAGAGATAGACTAGCTAGCGGGGAGCTGTTTTTT.

CDR3 in DNA: TGTGCCAGCAGTTTAGGGGACAGGGGGACCTACGAGCAGTACTTC. This translates into CASSLGDRGTYEQYF. The gene calls are TRBV28 and TRBJ2-7; 11 nucleotides match TRBD1. The ends lost 2 bases at V and 2 bases at J; junction bases unmatched: 2. This CDR3 has 15 residues. Germline CDR1 MDHEN, CDR2 SYDVKM.

As DNA, the CDR3 is TGTGCCAGCAGTGAAGAGGAAGTGAACACTGAAGCTTTCTTT. Translation gives CASSEEEVNTEAFF. The rearrangement links TRBV6-5 to TRBJ1-1; no firm D call. The CDR3 is made up of 14 amino acids. Germline V lookup: CDR1 MNHEY, CDR2 SVGAGI. The V gene lost 5 bases and the J gene lost 0 bases, with 10 bases spanning the gap.

V gene TRBV7-9 combines with J gene TRBJ2-1; 12 bases are a match to TRBD2. With V trimmed by 4 bases and J by 3 bases, 4 bases remained unmatched. CDR3 size: 16 residues. Germline V CDR1 and CDR2: SEHNR, FQNEAQ (reference sequence). The CDR3 DNA reads as TGTGCCAGCAGCTACGGACTAGCGGGAAACTACAATGAGCAGTTCTTC. Translating it yields CASSYGLAGNYNEQFF.

V is TRBV6-5 and J is TRBJ2-1; tentative D call: TRBD1 (6 bases). Germline V gene sequence: CDR1 MNHEY, CDR2 SVGAGI. The CDR3 loop spans 16 amino acids. V shed 3 bases and J shed 3 bases, with 15 bases lying between them. The CDR3 nucleotides read TGTGCCAGCAGTTATGGACAGACCATCGACTACAATGAGCAGTTCTTC. This encodes CASSYGQTIDYNEQFF.

The V and J genes are TRBV9 and TRBJ1-1; no clear D gene. From germline, CDR1 is SGDLS and CDR2 YYNGEE. Trimming removed 1 base at V and 0 bases at J, with 10 bases between. The CDR3 is made up of 15 amino acids. The CDR3 nucleotides are TGTGCCAGCAGCGTACTGAACCGGGTGAACACTGAAGCTTTCTTT. It specifies CASSVLNRVNTEAFF.

This chain joins TRBV5-1 and TRBJ1-1; the D is unclear. V gave up 3 bases and J gave up 0 bases, with 9 bases separating them. The CDR3 extends over 14 amino acids. Germline lookup yields CDR1 SGHRS and CDR2 YFSETQ. CDR3 amino acids: CASSWRAMNTEAFF. CDR3 DNA sequence: TGCGCCAGCAGCTGGAGAGCGATGAACACTGAAGCTTTCTTT.

This chain links TRBV5-6 with TRBJ2-2, with D possibly TRBD2 on 6 matching bases. V was cut by 0 bases and J by 4 bases, with 7 bases left in between. Germline V CDR1 and CDR2: SGHDT, YYEEEE. The CDR3 spans 14 residues. The CDR3 nucleotides are TGTGCCAGCAGCTTGGGGACTATCACCGGGGAGCTGTTTTTT. This encodes CASSLGTITGELFF.

The gene calls are TRBV11-2 and TRBJ2-1; the match to TRBD1 covers 7 bases. The trim removed 2 bases at V and 7 bases at J, leaving 5 bases unmatched. Germline V lookup: CDR1 SGHAT, CDR2 FQNNGV. The CDR3 totals 14 residues. CDR3 amino acids: CASSLMTGTNEQFF. The DNA of the CDR3 is TGTGCCAGCAGCTTAATGACAGGGACGAATGAGCAGTTCTTC.

This chain connects TRBV28 to TRBJ2-3, with D perhaps matching TRBD2 (5 bases). The CDR3 consists of 17 residues. In germline, CDR1 is MDHEN, CDR2 SYDVKM. Deletions cut 3 bases from V and 0 bases from J, with 16 bases between. CDR3 residues: CASSFPGIVRSTDTQYF. Written as DNA, the CDR3 is TGTGCCAGCAGTTTCCCCGGGATAGTGCGTAGCACAGATACGCAGTATTTT.

The chain combines TRBV6-6 with TRBJ1-4; 7 positions match TRBD1. The CDR3 sequence is 14 residues long. Germline-derived CDR1 and CDR2 are MNHNY and SVGAGI (reference sequence). V was pared by 6 bases and J by 7 bases, with 8 bases of the junction left unmatched. Written as DNA, the CDR3 is TGTGCCAGCAGCTCGACAGGGACGGCTGAAAAACTGTTTTTT. This encodes CASSSTGTAEKLFF.

This chain links TRBV7-9 with TRBJ1-1; 8 nucleotides agree with TRBD1. After removal of 4 bases from V and 0 bases from J, the junction contained 7 bases not matched to a gene. Germline CDR1 reads SEHNR; CDR2 reads FQNEAQ (reference sequence). CDR3 length: 16 amino acids. The CDR3 loop reads CASSSSGGALNTEAFF. CDR3 DNA sequence: TGTGCCAGCAGCTCCTCAGGGGGCGCGTTGAACACTGAAGCTTTCTTT.

The chain joins TRBV9 to TRBJ1-2; 7 bases match TRBD1. J gave up 2 bases and V 4 bases, and 8 bases lay outside the gene matches. The CDR3 is 15 residues long. Germline V lookup: CDR1 SGDLS, CDR2 YYNGEE. As DNA, the CDR3 is TGTGCCAGCAGCCCTTACGAGGGGGCCAACTATGGCTACACCTTC. Translated: CASSPYEGANYGYTF.

V is TRBV19 and J is TRBJ1-5; 8 nucleotides align to TRBD1. The CDR3 runs 12 residues. V was clipped by 7 bases and J by 6 bases; unmatched bases: 2. CDR1 and CDR2 from the germline V gene are LNHDA and SQIVND (reference sequence). Here the CDR3 DNA reads TGTGCCAGTACGACAGGGGCTCAGCCCCAGCATTTT. Translation gives CASTTGAQPQHF.

This chain links TRBV28 with TRBJ2-3, with 12 bases fitting TRBD2. V lost 5 bases and J lost 4; bases outside the gene matches: 7. The CDR3 extends over 16 amino acids. Germline lookup yields CDR1 MDHEN and CDR2 SYDVKM. CDR3 sequence (DNA): TGTGCCAGCAGTCAGCGGCTAGCGGGGGGGGCAGATACGCAGTATTTT. Its protein product is CASSQRLAGGADTQYF. Filled out from reference TRBV28 and TRBJ2-3, the complete variable domain reads DVKVTQSSRYLVKRTGEKVFLECVQDMDHENMFWYRQDPGLGLRLIYFSYDVKMKEKGDIPEGYSVSREKKERFSLILESASTNQTSMYLCASSQRLAGGADTQYFGPGTRLTVL.

V gene TRBV27 combines with J gene TRBJ2-3; 7 bases match TRBD2. CDR3 size: 16 residues. The ends lost 0 bases at V and 2 bases at J; junction bases unmatched: 5. From germline, CDR1 is MNHEY and CDR2 SMNVEV (reference sequence). The CDR3 bases are TGTGCCAGCAGTTTATCCTCTAGCGGACTCACAGATACGCAGTATTTT. Translation: CASSLSSSGLTDTQYF.

This chain links TRBV6-1 with TRBJ1-5, with 7 nucleotides matching TRBD1. Trimming cost V 7 bases and J 4 bases; bases outside gene matches: 4. The germline CDR1 and CDR2 sequences are MNHNS and SASEGT. The CDR3 is 13 amino acids. Here the CDR3 DNA reads TGTGCCAGCACCGGGACAGAAAATCAGCCCCAGCATTTT. It yields the protein CASTGTENQPQHF.

V and J are TRBV4-3 and TRBJ2-7; D possibly corresponds to TRBD1 (6 bases). The CDR3 contains 18 residues. Trimming removed 6 bases at V and 0 bases at J, with 24 bases between. The germline CDR1 and CDR2 sequences are LGHNA and YSLEER. In DNA, the CDR3 is TGCGCCAGCAGATACAAAGTGGGGTCTGGGGACAACTCCTACGAGCAGTACTTC. As protein: CASRYKVGSGDNSYEQYF.